Presented here are 9 T cell receptor beta chains from one specimen sequenced in a study of identical twins. TCRdb analysed the 5' RACE reads with MiXCR anew, one entry per CDR3 protein. The sample includes around 1.7 million distinct CDR3 sequences, around a third of them seen just once. The material sequenced was cord blood. These receptor sequences come from a newborn girl in good health.

The chain couples TRBV3-1 to TRBJ2-7; D may be TRBD1 (5 bases). The CDR3 runs to 17 residues. V was shortened by 1 base and J by 1 base, with 17 bases between the two germline ends. CDR1 LGHDT and CDR2 YNNKEL come from the germline V gene (reference sequence). CDR3: CASSQAGFGTGSYEQYF. The DNA for the CDR3 is TGTGCCAGCAGCCAAGCAGGGTTCGGTACAGGATCCTACGAGCAGTACTTC.

To note about this clonotype: Germline is not matched at one junction end, which may reflect a read error. V usage is TRBV20-1 and J usage is TRBJ2-1; weak D call: TRBD1 (6 bases). The CDR3 spans 12 residues. Germline values: CDR1 DFQATT, CDR2 SNEGSKA (reference sequence). CDR3 region: CSAGTNYNERFF. The CDR3 DNA reads TGCAGTGCTGGGACAAACTACAATGAGCGGTTCTTC.

This clonotype was observed a few times. This chain connects TRBV25-1 to TRBJ1-6; D uncertain. From germline, CDR1 is MGHDK and CDR2 SYGVNS. The CDR3 covers 13 residues. The ends were cut back, 8 bases at V and 6 bases at J, with 11 bases in the middle. The DNA of the CDR3 is TGTGCCAGCCAATGGGGAAGTAATTCACCCCTCCACTTT. It codes for CASQWGSNSPLHF.

The chain links TRBV7-8 to TRBJ2-7; D ambiguous. The germline V gene has CDR1 SGHVS and CDR2 FQNEAQ. Deletions cut 3 bases from V and 8 bases from J, with 14 bases between. The CDR3 runs to 13 residues. CDR3 in amino acids: CASSLPSFSQQYF. In DNA, the CDR3 is TGTGCCAGCAGCTTGCCCAGCTTTAGCCAGCAGTACTTC. Full variable domain (remainder filled in from reference TRBV7-8 and TRBJ2-7): GAGVSQSPRYKVAKRGQDVALRCDPISGHVSLFWYQQALGQGPEFLTYFQNEAQLDKSGLPSDRFFAERPEGSVSTLKIQRTQQEDSAVYLCASSLPSFSQQYFGPGTRLTVT.

This rearrangement joins TRBV4-1 to TRBJ2-1, with D tentatively TRBD2 (5 bases). The CDR3 is 16 amino acids. The ends were cut back, 4 bases at V and 2 bases at J, with 15 bases in the middle. Germline CDR1 is MGHRA and CDR2 is YSYEKL. The CDR3 nucleotides read TGCGCCAGCAGCCCCCGAGAGAGCGGACCCTACAATGAGCAGTTCTTC. Residues: CASSPRESGPYNEQFF.

A single count supports this clonotype. V and J are TRBV18 and TRBJ2-3; tentatively, D is TRBD2 (5 bases). The V end lost 0 bases, the J end lost 0 bases, and 10 bases lay between the germline ends. The CDR3 is made up of 16 amino acids. Germline V gene lookup returns CDR1 KGHSH and CDR2 LQKENI. This CDR3 reads CASSPPRGSSTDTQYF. The CDR3 DNA follows: TGTGCCAGCTCACCACCGCGAGGGAGTAGCACAGATACGCAGTATTTT.

Points on this clonotype: Compared with germline, one end of the junction differs, possibly owing to a read error. V and J are TRBV7-9 and TRBJ2-2; D is perhaps TRBD2 (6 bases). The CDR3 consists of 15 residues. CDR1 SEHNR and CDR2 FQNEAQ come from the germline V gene (reference sequence). CDR3 amino acids: CASSLDLANTGELFF. Here the CDR3 DNA reads TGTGCCAGCAGCTTAGATCTAGCGAATACCGGGGAGCTGTTTTTT.

V usage is TRBV3-1 and J usage is TRBJ2-4; possible D gene TRBD1, 6 bases. The CDR3 sequence is 15 residues long. Looked up from germline, CDR1 is LGHDT and CDR2 is YNNKEL (reference sequence). Trimming shortened V by 3 bases and J by 0 bases, and 9 bases separated the two germline ends. CDR3 in amino acids: CASSHGQIAKNIQYF. The CDR3 DNA follows: TGTGCCAGCAGCCACGGACAGATAGCCAAAAACATTCAGTACTTC.

J is TRBJ1-4 and V is TRBV20-1, with 10 nucleotides matching TRBD1. Germline CDR1 and CDR2: DFQATT and SNEGSKA (reference sequence). The CDR3 is made up of 15 amino acids. Trimming took 1 base from V and 5 from J; bases not matched to a gene: 4. The chain's CDR3 is CSARVWDRGNEKLFF. CDR3 in DNA: TGCAGTGCTAGAGTATGGGACAGGGGAAATGAAAAACTGTTTTTT.